The clone carrying this T cell receptor (beta chain) was counted at least ten times. The sample belongs to a study of T cells after yellow fever vaccination. Study context: With SMART-Seq v4 Ultra Low Input, the fractions containing low cell numbers were prepared.

CDR1 is SGHTA and CDR2 is FQGNSA in the germline V gene. The ends were cut back, 1 base at V and 5 bases at J, with 14 bases in the middle. The CDR3 contains 15 residues. MiXCR, run by TCRdb on the 5' RACE reads, gives a single entry per CDR3 protein. The table includes over 150,000 distinct CDR3 sequences, about 6.2% detected once. The clonotype comes from a man aged 18 to 29 who received the YFV17D yellow fever vaccine. Here the sequenced sample was CD4+ T cells sorted from PBMCs, taken on the day of the first yellow fever vaccination. The rearrangement links TRBV7-2 to TRBJ1-2; a weak D match, TRBD1 (5 bases). CDR3 amino acids: CASSLVVAGLYGYTF. In DNA form, the CDR3 reads TGTGCCAGCAGCTTAGTGGTGGCAGGGCTTTATGGCTACACCTTC.